This T cell receptor (beta chain) was documented in a study of T cells expressing NK-cell markers (dated by TCRdb to the early 2020s). Concerning the study at large: In sorted CD3+CD56+NKG2C+, CD3+CD56+NKG2C- and CD3+CD56-NKG2C+ T-cell subsets from several donors, TCR beta-chain repertoires were profiled. Among the eight sequenced donors, only one was HCMV-seronegative, while the other seven were HCMV-seropositive. The libraries were sequenced on Illumina HiSeq 2000/2500, MiSeq or NextSeq, producing 2 x 150 bp reads. Randomly selected healthy volunteers, three men and five women, were used as the eight sequenced donors.

Sequencing was performed on an Illumina HiSeq 2000. TCR beta cDNA libraries were prepared using 5'RACE template switching, which introduced a universal primer site and unique molecular identifiers. Priming for cDNA synthesis came from the TCR beta constant segment, and two successive PCR amplification steps followed. In the authors' own workflow: MIGEC was used to demultiplex reads and group the reads by UMI, and MiTCR was used to assemble and quantify clonotypes. To remove erroneous sequences, TCR cDNA sequences were retained only when supported by two or more reads. The tcR package was used for downstream repertoire analysis, and clonotypes were matched across fractions by CDR3 nucleotide sequence plus V segment. VDJmatch was used to annotate antigen specificity against VDJdb, with one amino acid substitution in CDR3 allowed. Reads reprocessed by TCRdb are summarized as one entry per CDR3 protein sequence, and DNA is absent. These V and J calls are TCRdb output, not the study's own analysis. This sample's table lists some 500,000 distinct CDR3 sequences. The ten largest clones take up under 1.5% of the sample.

HCMV-specific IgG was detected in serum with a commercial ELISA kit to determine HCMV serostatus. Peripheral blood mononuclear cells were isolated from blood by Ficoll density gradient centrifugation. The CDR3 runs 14 amino acids, cysteine and phenylalanine included. No DNA has been recorded. CDR1 and CDR2 are drawn from the germline V gene (reference sequence): DFQATT, SNEGSKA. About this clonotype itself: What this receptor recognizes is not known.

Results and caveats for the whole study, not just this receptor: Those dominant clonotypes were again the most abundant among CD3+CD56-NKG2C+ cells in several donors, at about 25-60.1%. In a handful of donors, the dominant CD3+CD56+NKG2C+ clonotypes ranked among the top 10 CD8+ clonotypes, making up 1.0-7.0% of CD8+ T cells. Whether the expanded NKG2C-expressing T cell clones were specific for HCMV antigens was left unclear.

The sequence came from a woman between 45 and 60 years old in good health. Donor details come from another sample of the same person, matched by shared clones. In this chain, TRBV20-1 is recombined with TRBJ2-1. The source material was blood T cells: a sorted CD56 or NKG2C T cell subset, CD4+ or CD8+ T cells, or bulk PBMC T cells (not recorded which). CDR3 sequence: CSASVRSSYNEQFF.